This record looks at one T cell receptor (beta chain) sequence and its context. Only in-frame clones appear in the TCRdb table, and some are missing; sequencing was by immunoSEQ multiplex PCR. The table shows about 280,000 clones, with 75% to 90% occurring only once. The sample is drawn from a study of blood T cell repertoires in COVID-19. Across the whole study: The cDNA or gDNA used as material had been derived from T cells, B-cell-depleted T cells, or PBMCs.

Germline values: CDR1 DFQATT, CDR2 SNEGSKA (reference sequence). The CDR3 is made up of 16 amino acids. Trimming removed 3 bases from V and 4 bases from J; junction bases left unmatched: 10. The source of this sequence is a woman in her 70s with COVID-19, enrolled during active disease. J is TRBJ2-3 and V is TRBV20-1, with TRBD1 identical over 10 bases. The sequenced sample was peripheral blood. The CDR3 DNA follows: TGCAGTGCTAGTACTACTGGGACAGGGGTTTCAGATACGCAGTATTTT. As protein: CSASTTGTGVSDTQYF.